One sample yielded the 23 T cell receptor beta chains listed below, sequenced in a study of response to subunit inactivated influenza vaccine (dated by TCRdb to 2016 to 2019). Library method: RT-PCR. TCRdb records Illumina HiSeq 2500 as the sequencer. TCRdb trimmed public reads at Q25 via fastp, called clones via MiXCR and kept in-frame beta chains. Each entry is one CDR3 protein sequence, shown with its most common DNA and genes. Present in this sample are hundreds of thousands of distinct CDR3 sequences, approximately 14% of which were seen just once. The ten largest account for about 9.9% of the sample. The specimen was PBMCs from blood, collected approximately 13 days after vaccination. The receptors derive from a man aged 45-60 years who received an inactivated influenza vaccine. Donor details come from another sample of the same person, matched by shared clones.

The chain recombines TRBV10-3 with TRBJ2-7; the D is unclear. Germline CDR1 reads ENHRY; CDR2 reads SYGVKD. V lost 0 bases to trimming and J lost 4 bases, with 16 bases between them. The CDR3 runs 16 residues. The CDR3 DNA reads as TGTGCCATCAGTGAGTCTGGTGGGGTCCGCTTATACGAGCAGTACTTC. Translated, it gives CAISESGGVRLYEQYF.

Comments on this clonotype: A much larger clone differs by one base, so this may be a read error. The chain couples TRBV29-1 to TRBJ1-1; possibly TRBD1 for D (5 bases). This CDR3 spans 13 amino acids. Germline V gives CDR1 SQVTM, CDR2 ANQGSEA. As DNA, the CDR3 is TGCGGCGTTGACGGTGGGGGTCACACTGAAGCTTTCTTT. The encoded protein is CGVDGGGHTEAFF.

The genes are TRBV23-1 and TRBJ2-7, with 9 bases lining up with TRBD1. TRBV23-1 is labeled an ORF, and its function is uncertain. The V and J ends lost 8 bases and 2 bases, in that order; junction bases with no gene match: 13. This CDR3 is 16 amino acids long. For the CDR3, the DNA is TGCGCCAGCCACGACACGGACAGGGGCCCCACCTACGAGCAGTACTTC. Its protein product is CASHDTDRGPTYEQYF.

This rearrangement joins TRBV29-1 to TRBJ1-2, with TRBD1 matching 8 bases. Germline values: CDR1 SQVTM, CDR2 ANQGSEA. J gave up 8 bases and V 7 bases, and 9 bases lay outside the gene matches. This CDR3 has 12 residues. CDR3 loop: CSDFWTGKGYTF. The CDR3 DNA sequence: TGCAGCGATTTTTGGACAGGGAAAGGCTACACCTTC.

The chain combines TRBV4-3 with TRBJ2-2; D remains unclear. V was pared by 1 base and J by 7 bases, with 13 bases between. From germline, CDR1 is LGHNA and CDR2 YSLEER. The CDR3 is 15 residues long. CDR3 amino acids: CASSQGVGGRGELFF. In DNA form, the CDR3 reads TGCGCCAGCAGCCAAGGCGTAGGCGGTCGCGGGGAGCTGTTTTTT.

This clonotype was picked up a small number of times. This chain links TRBV4-3 with TRBJ1-1; D unresolved. Trimming took 1 base from V and 5 from J, leaving 14 bases between them. This CDR3 has 15 amino acids. The germline V gene encodes CDR1 LGHNA and CDR2 YSLEER. The DNA of the CDR3 is TGCGCCAGCAGCCAAGTAGCGGCTTCGAGGACTGAAGCTTTCTTT. Protein: CASSQVAASRTEAFF.

This clonotype was recorded at least ten times. The V gene is TRBV20-1, the J gene TRBJ2-1, with a tentative D call TRBD2 (6 bases). CDR1 and CDR2 from the germline V gene are DFQATT and SNEGSKA (reference sequence). Trimming stripped 6 bases from V and 3 bases from J, with 18 bases between. This CDR3 has 15 residues. CDR3 coding DNA: TGCAGTGCACATCCCTGGCTAGCGAGCTACAATGAGCAGTTCTTC. Amino acid sequence: CSAHPWLASYNEQFF.

V usage is TRBV2 and J usage is TRBJ2-3; D is undetermined. Germline loops: CDR1 SNHLY, CDR2 FYNNEI. There are 12 residues in the CDR3. With 8 bases removed from V and 4 bases from J, the gap between germline ends came to 10 bases. This CDR3 reads CASQKGPDTQYF. The CDR3 bases are TGTGCCAGCCAGAAAGGTCCAGATACGCAGTATTTT.

V usage is TRBV29-1 and J usage is TRBJ1-1, with D hard to call. Germline CDR1 reads SQVTM; CDR2 reads ANQGSEA. V shed 4 bases and J shed 0 bases, with 6 bases lying between them. This CDR3 region has 12 residues. The chain's CDR3 is CSVARVNTEAFF. CDR3 coding DNA: TGCAGCGTTGCTCGGGTGAACACTGAAGCTTTCTTT.

The chain couples TRBV7-9 to TRBJ2-1, with TRBD2 as a possible D gene (5 bases). This CDR3 has 13 residues. Germline V gene data show CDR1 as SEHNR and CDR2 as FQNEAQ (reference sequence). V was pared by 5 bases and J by 9 bases, with 14 bases between. The CDR3 reads CASSLRRSGEQFF. Written as DNA, the CDR3 is TGTGCCAGCAGCCTTCGGAGGTCGGGTGAGCAGTTCTTC. The full variable domain, in which reference TRBV7-9 and TRBJ2-1 provide the parts outside the CDR3, is DTGVSQNPRHKITKRGQNVTFRCDPISEHNRLYWYRQTLGQGPEFLTYFQNEAQLEKSRLLSDRFSAERPKGSFSTLEIQRTEQGDSAMYLCASSLRRSGEQFFGPGTRLTVL.

Here the CDR3 DNA reads TGCAGTGCTAGAGGGGGACAGGGGAAAGCAGATACGCAGTATTTT. Translating gives CSARGGQGKADTQYF. The V and J genes are TRBV20-1 and TRBJ2-3; the match to TRBD1 covers 10 bases. The junction had 5 bases not matched to a gene; V was cut back by 1 base and J by 4 bases. Germline CDR1 is DFQATT and CDR2 is SNEGSKA (reference sequence). The CDR3 contains 15 residues.

Many counts were recorded for this clonotype. This chain uses TRBV29-1 with TRBJ2-7; D remains unclear. This CDR3 is built from 13 residues. V lost 5 bases to trimming and J lost 2 bases, with 13 bases between them. The V gene's germline CDR1 is SQVTM and CDR2 ANQGSEA. CDR3: CSVSQFPPYEQYF. The CDR3 coding sequence is TGCAGCGTTTCGCAGTTTCCCCCCTACGAGCAGTACTTC.

The gene calls are TRBV12-3 or TRBV12-4 and TRBJ2-1; unclear D gene. V lost 8 bases and J lost 9, with 14 bases in between. This CDR3 is 12 amino acids long. The CDR3 nucleotides are TGTGCCAGCCGCCGGGCCCTCATTGAGCAGTTCTTC. Protein product: CASRRALIEQFF.

J is TRBJ2-5 and V is TRBV6-1, with a tentative D call TRBD1 (5 bases). Germline V lookup: CDR1 MNHNS, CDR2 SASEGT. The CDR3 contains 14 residues. Deletions cut 6 bases from V and 5 bases from J, with 16 bases between. CDR3 region: CASRTGQGRETQYF. CDR3 DNA sequence: TGTGCCAGCAGGACCGGGCAGGGCCGCGAGACCCAGTACTTC.

This clonotype appeared a few times. This sequence joins TRBV5-5 and TRBJ1-2; no definite D call. The CDR3 runs 17 residues. V was cut by 4 bases and J by 3 bases, with 22 bases left in between. The germline CDR1 and CDR2 sequences are SGHKS and YYEKEE (reference sequence). The chain's CDR3 is CASSLSIARAIDYGYTF. The CDR3 nucleotides are TGTGCCAGCAGCCTCTCAATAGCTCGCGCGATAGACTATGGCTACACCTTC.

This clonotype was detected a few times. The genes are TRBV9 and TRBJ1-1; a possible D gene is TRBD1 (6 bases). The V end was cut by 3 bases, the J end by 7 bases, with 13 bases between. The CDR3 is made up of 13 amino acids. CDR1 is SGDLS and CDR2 is YYNGEE in the germline V gene. CDR3 nucleotides: TGTGCCAGCAGCGACAGGGCCCCGGGTGAAGCTTTCTTT. As protein: CASSDRAPGEAFF.

The chain links TRBV28 to TRBJ1-1, with 8 bases aligning to TRBD1. Germline CDR1 and CDR2: MDHEN and SYDVKM. V was clipped by 9 bases and J by 5 bases; unmatched bases: 14. This CDR3 is built from 15 residues. DNA for the CDR3: TGTGCCAGTGAGGCGGGTGGACAGGGTCATACTGAAGCTTTCTTT. Residues: CASEAGGQGHTEAFF.

The chain recombines TRBV28 with TRBJ1-4; D remains unclear. The CDR3 spans 14 residues. Trimming stripped 6 bases from V and 5 bases from J, with 13 bases between. Germline assignment: CDR1 MDHEN and CDR2 SYDVKM. In DNA, the CDR3 is TGTGCCAGCAGGCTTCCCGTAAAAAATGAAAAACTGTTTTTT. Translation: CASRLPVKNEKLFF.

In this sample, this clonotype turned up a few times. The chain uses TRBV7-2 and TRBJ2-2; a weak D match, TRBD2 (5 bases). With 4 bases removed from V and 1 base from J, the gap between germline ends came to 16 bases. Per the germline V gene, CDR1 is SGHTA and CDR2 is FQGNSA. The CDR3 consists of 17 residues. CDR3 DNA sequence: TGTGCCAGCAGCTCCCCCCGAGGACTGAAGAACACCGGGGAGCTGTTTTTT. Translation: CASSSPRGLKNTGELFF.

The chain couples TRBV7-8 to TRBJ2-7; TRBD1 matches 9 bases. The germline CDR1 and CDR2 sequences are SGHVS and FQNEAQ. The length of the CDR3 is 18 residues. V was clipped by 2 bases and J by 3 bases; unmatched bases: 14. The CDR3 region has the DNA TGTGCCAGCAGCTTAAAAGAAATTGGGGACAGGGCTGACTACGAGCAGTACTTC. Translated, it gives CASSLKEIGDRADYEQYF.

The chain carries TRBV12-3 or TRBV12-4 and TRBJ2-5; perhaps D is TRBD1 or TRBD2 (5 bases each). V was trimmed by 2 bases and J by 5 bases, leaving 12 bases between them. The CDR3 sequence is 14 residues long. The CDR3 DNA reads as TGTGCCAGCAGTTTATTGAGGGGTGGCGAGACCCAGTACTTC. This translates into CASSLLRGGETQYF.

This clonotype was seen more than once but under ten times. The rearrangement uses TRBV12-3 or TRBV12-4 and TRBJ1-5; the match to TRBD1 covers 8 bases. The V gene end was trimmed by 3 bases and the J gene end by 4 bases; junction bases not matched to a gene: 8. The CDR3 runs to 16 residues. The CDR3 here is CASSFWGDRRNQPQHF. In DNA form, the CDR3 reads TGTGCCAGCAGTTTCTGGGGGGACAGGAGAAATCAGCCCCAGCATTTT.

The sample holds many counts of this clonotype. The chain carries TRBV12-3 or TRBV12-4 and TRBJ1-3; 8 bases are a match to TRBD1. Trimming removed 5 bases from V and 0 bases from J; junction bases left unmatched: 0. This CDR3 has 14 residues. The CDR3 protein is CASSGTGSGNTIYF. CDR3 sequence (DNA): TGTGCCAGCAGTGGGACAGGCTCTGGAAACACCATATATTTT.